Below, 17 T cell receptor beta chains from the same sample are listed, as sequenced in a study of CD8 T cells in ankylosing spondylitis. The study's findings and limits: Seemingly characteristic of ankylosing spondylitis blood was a TCR beta motif consisting of about 8 highly homologous variants.

What these receptors recognize is not known. TCRdb reanalysed the 5' RACE reads using MiXCR and keeps one entry per CDR3 protein. The data contain under 450,000 distinct CDR3 sequences, roughly 15% of them seen just once; the ten biggest clones take up approximately 0.93%. The source material was blood, either unsorted or a sorted T cell fraction (not recorded which). The source of these receptors is a male donor with ankylosing spondylitis.

The rearrangement links TRBV27 to TRBJ1-6; D ambiguous. CDR1 MNHEY and CDR2 SMNVEV come from the germline V gene (reference sequence). CDR3 size: 15 residues. V shed 3 bases and J shed 7 bases, with 13 bases lying between them. CDR3 region: CASSLSPMSNSPLHF. In DNA, the CDR3 is TGTGCCAGCAGTTTGTCTCCTATGTCCAATTCACCCCTCCACTTT.

This clonotype came up many times. The V gene is TRBV12-3 or TRBV12-4, the J gene TRBJ1-5; 9 bases match TRBD1. J gave up 2 bases and V 6 bases, and 5 bases lay outside the gene matches. The CDR3 runs 15 residues. The CDR3 region is CASSTGGAGNQPQHF. The CDR3 DNA reads TGTGCCAGCAGCACAGGGGGCGCGGGCAATCAGCCCCAGCATTTT.

The J gene is TRBJ1-5, the V gene TRBV15; D is undetermined. CDR1 is LNHNV, CDR2 YYDKDF, per germline (reference sequence). Trimming cost V 3 bases and J 0 bases, with 18 bases left between them. This CDR3 is 18 amino acids long. Here the CDR3 reads CATSSPSRGGYSNQPQHF. The CDR3 region has the DNA TGTGCCACCAGCAGCCCTTCCCGAGGAGGTTATAGCAATCAGCCCCAGCATTTT.

The CDR3 DNA reads TGTGCCAGCAGTTTCCCGCCGCGCACCTACGAGCAGTACTTC. Its protein product is CASSFPPRTYEQYF. This sequence joins TRBV28 and TRBJ2-7; D is ambiguous. With 3 bases removed from V and 2 bases from J, the gap between germline ends came to 11 bases. This CDR3 contains 14 residues. CDR1 MDHEN and CDR2 SYDVKM come from the germline V gene. The full variable domain, with the rest looked up from reference TRBV28 and TRBJ2-7, is DVKVTQSSRYLVKRTGEKVFLECVQDMDHENMFWYRQDPGLGLRLIYFSYDVKMKEKGDIPEGYSVSREKKERFSLILESASTNQTSMYLCASSFPPRTYEQYFGPGTRLTVT.

This chain connects TRBV7-2 to TRBJ2-3; the D is unclear. CDR1 is SGHTA and CDR2 is FQGNSA in the germline V gene. Trimming shortened V by 5 bases and J by 6 bases, and 15 bases separated the two germline ends. The CDR3 contains 14 residues. As DNA, the CDR3 is TGTGCCAGCAGCCCCACGGCAGACTGGGATACGCAGTATTTT. Amino acid sequence: CASSPTADWDTQYF.

The chain combines TRBV5-5 with TRBJ1-5; the D is unclear. This CDR3 is built from 13 residues. Trimming cost V 2 bases and J 9 bases, with 12 bases left between them. Germline-derived CDR1 and CDR2 are SGHKS and YYEKEE (reference sequence). CDR3 coding DNA: TGTGCCAGCAGCTTAGTCCCATTAAGGCCCCAGCATTTT. Amino acids: CASSLVPLRPQHF.

The chain is built from TRBV7-2 and TRBJ2-3; TRBD2 matches at 7 bases. From germline, CDR1 is SGHTA and CDR2 FQGNSA. V lost 5 bases and J lost 5; bases outside the gene matches: 7. The CDR3 spans 14 residues. In DNA, the CDR3 is TGTGCCAGCAGCGGTAGCGGGTTACAAGATACGCAGTATTTT. Protein: CASSGSGLQDTQYF.

The chain couples TRBV30 to TRBJ1-5; D gene ambiguous. The CDR3 length is 13 residues. Trimming took off 3 bases at V and 6 bases at J, with 12 bases between the two ends. Germline-derived CDR1 and CDR2 are GTSNPN and SVGIG (reference sequence). The CDR3 protein is CAWSLSDLQPQHF. CDR3 sequence (DNA): TGTGCCTGGAGCCTATCGGACCTTCAGCCCCAGCATTTT.

There are many counts of this clonotype. V usage is TRBV7-2 and J usage is TRBJ2-7; 7 nucleotides agree with TRBD1. V lost 1 base and J lost 3; bases outside the gene matches: 6. From germline, CDR1 is SGHTA and CDR2 FQGNSA. The CDR3 consists of 15 residues. CDR3 sequence: CASSLESGGIYEQYF. Here the CDR3 DNA reads TGTGCCAGCAGCTTAGAGTCAGGGGGAATCTACGAGCAGTACTTC.

There are a few counts of this clonotype. The rearrangement joins TRBV19 to TRBJ1-6; perhaps TRBD1 as D (6 bases). Trimming took off 4 bases at V and 7 bases at J, with 11 bases between the two ends. The CDR3 runs 14 residues. The V gene's germline CDR1 is LNHDA and CDR2 SQIVND (reference sequence). The CDR3 protein is CASSTSTGNSPLHF. CDR3 nucleotide sequence: TGTGCCAGTAGTACCTCGACAGGCAATTCACCCCTCCACTTT. The full variable domain, with the rest looked up from reference TRBV19 and TRBJ1-6, is DGGITQSPKYLFRKEGQNVTLSCEQNLNHDAMYWYRQDPGQGLRLIYYSQIVNDFQKGDIAEGYSVSREKKESFPLTVTSAQKNPTAFYLCASSTSTGNSPLHFGNGTRLTVT.

This clonotype was recorded a few times. The chain carries TRBV2 and TRBJ2-5; TRBD2 matches at 7 bases. From germline, CDR1 is SNHLY and CDR2 FYNNEI. The CDR3 length is 12 residues. Unmatched junction bases numbered 1, after V lost 4 bases and J lost 5 bases. CDR3: CASSGREETQYF. CDR3 in DNA: TGTGCCAGCAGTGGGCGGGAGGAGACCCAGTACTTC.

This clonotype was counted ten times or more. The gene calls are TRBV20-1 and TRBJ2-1; 7 bases align to TRBD2. With V trimmed by 3 bases and J by 0 bases, 5 bases remained unmatched. CDR1 and CDR2 (germline): DFQATT, SNEGSKA (reference sequence). This CDR3 is 15 amino acids long. The CDR3: CSASILATSYNEQFF. The CDR3 coding sequence is TGCAGTGCTAGCATACTAGCGACCTCCTACAATGAGCAGTTCTTC.

The V gene is TRBV27, the J gene TRBJ1-2, with D unclear. V lost 1 base and J 0 bases, leaving 9 bases between the germline ends. The CDR3 extends over 15 amino acids. Germline CDR1 is MNHEY and CDR2 is SMNVEV (reference sequence). The CDR3 protein is CASSLYGEANYGYTF. The CDR3 region has the DNA TGTGCCAGCAGTTTATACGGGGAAGCTAACTATGGCTACACCTTC.

This clonotype was picked up many times. The J gene is TRBJ2-5, the V gene TRBV5-1, with TRBD1 identical over 7 bases. In germline, CDR1 is SGHRS, CDR2 YFSETQ. The CDR3 length is 13 residues. J was trimmed by 4 bases and V by 3 bases; bases with no gene match: 3. CDR3 amino acids: CASSWNRGETQYF. As DNA, the CDR3 is TGCGCCAGCAGCTGGAACAGGGGAGAGACCCAGTACTTC.

The J gene is TRBJ2-7, the V gene TRBV30; 7 bases are a match to TRBD1. CDR3 length: 16 amino acids. V dropped 4 bases and J dropped 0; count of bases not matched to a gene: 12. Germline CDR1 and CDR2: GTSNPN and SVGIG (reference sequence). DNA of the CDR3: TGTGCCTGGATGGGGATAAGGGACAGAAGCTCCTACGAGCAGTACTTC. Translated: CAWMGIRDRSSYEQYF.

In its sample, this clonotype was seen a few times. The gene calls are TRBV7-3 and TRBJ2-5; D tentatively reads TRBD1 or TRBD2 (6 bases each). Germline CDR1 SGHTA, CDR2 FQGTGA. V lost 5 bases and J lost 5, with 18 bases in between. This CDR3 has 15 residues. CDR3 protein: CASSTQGGRLETQYF. The CDR3 nucleotides read TGTGCCAGCAGCACACAGGGAGGCAGGTTGGAGACCCAGTACTTC.

This clonotype has a handful of counts. The rearrangement links TRBV12-3 or TRBV12-4 to TRBJ2-1; 10 positions match TRBD2. The CDR3 is 16 amino acids. The junction had 10 bases not matched to a gene; V was cut back by 2 bases and J by 9 bases. This CDR3 reads CASSLLSSGSGGEQFF. CDR3 nucleotides: TGTGCCAGCAGTTTATTGTCTAGCGGGAGTGGGGGTGAGCAGTTCTTC.